Listed below are T cell receptor beta chains from one sample, sequenced in a study of T cells in Graves' hyperthyroidism and ophthalmopathy. TCRdb redid the calling of the multiplex PCR reads with MiXCR, one entry per CDR3 protein. Altogether more than 550,000 distinct CDR3 sequences are present, approximately 19% being singletons, with the ten largest covering approximately 16%. Material: blood. The source is a woman in her forties or fifties with Graves' hyperthyroidism that later progressed to Graves' ophthalmopathy. The conserved cysteine and the conserved F or W are not part of the CDR3 here.

V	CDR3
TRBV4-1	ASSHPQGLQPQH
TRBV7-6	ASSPQIQGYEAF
TRBV7-2	TSSLGTDTQY
TRBV10-3	AISGVGTGNTEAF
TRBV20-1	SARAWTGVTYEQY
TRBV20-1	RKVSALWDQY
TRBV7-9	ASIYRGANEQF
TRBV29-1	SVEDSRESYNEQF
TRBV30	AWSVRRGQPQH
TRBV7-2	ASSTSLAGNSYEQY
TRBV30	AWKSGDNQPQH
TRBV7-9	ASSLQGNEAF
TRBV11-3	ASSLETGEGYNEQF
TRBV3-1	ASSHHRRGGRDTQY
TRBV12-3/TRBV12-4	ATQGASNTGELF
TRBV7-6	ASSPNPGGFTGELF
TRBV13	ASSSGQVSSGANVLT
TRBV3-1	ASSQSPQRQPQH
TRBV13	ASSLSWPKNYGYT
TRBV6-1	ASSPGTGFHEQY
TRBV6-1	ASTNAGTSGFFSQY
TRBV4-1	ASSPTRNQPQH
TRBV4-1	ASSQGTTGGLTDTQY
TRBV11-2	ASSLGGRQLNTGELF
TRBV29-1	SVVMRGRANTEAF
TRBV6-1	ASSRLGGRSYNEQF
TRBV7-2	ASSHTGGSLAEVF
TRBV20-1	SANIASFSTDTQY
TRBV11-2	ASSVDGPFGELF
TRBV7-9	ASNSGTPPSYEQY
TRBV29-1	SVDRDSSYNPPLH
TRBV6-5	ASSYSRGTTSSYEQY
TRBV18	ASSPDRSNYGYT
TRBV3-1	ASSQDGIASDTQY
TRBV11-2	ASSLGRQQNIQY
TRBV18	ASSPNSEAF
TRBV9	ASSVFPGGPDGELF
TRBV7-9	ASSFGGSGYT
TRBV3-1	ASSQVLAGETQY
TRBV5-5	ASSLRGLMGETQY
TRBV20-1	SARGLDSVSGANVLT
TRBV29-1	SVLGPTGTTSSYEQY
TRBV7-9	ASTPGARGPSTDTQY
TRBV9	ASSVEARGRNEQF
TRBV5-1	ASSLSTGREDTQY
TRBV4-1	ASSPREQESQPQH
TRBV18	ASSPTGGRRQETQY
TRBV30	AWSDRVKAF
TRBV12-3/TRBV12-4	ASRLGQAGETQY